This T cell receptor beta chain was observed in a study of radiation and T cells in renal cell carcinoma. The assay was immunoSEQ multiplex PCR, and TCRdb's table has in-frame clones only and misses some. The profile shows 130,000 to 150,000 clones, approximately 90% of them singletons. V was pared by 6 bases and J by 5 bases, with 1 base of the junction left unmatched. CDR1 MNHNY and CDR2 SVGAGI come from the germline V gene (reference sequence). CDR3 length: 12 residues. Time point described: baseline pretreatment blood. Treatment described: 15 Gy SBRT to primary tumor, nephrectomy 4 weeks later. After SBRT, blood was collected at 2 and 4 weeks, plus baseline. This renal cell carcinoma was of the clear cell type.

This TCR derives from a woman in her 50s with renal cell carcinoma. The chain carries TRBV6-6 and TRBJ1-1; TRBD1 aligns across 9 bases. Sequencing was performed on blood, taken from a patient whose treatment included radiotherapy and nephrectomy. The CDR3 DNA reads as TGTGCCAGCAGCGGACAGGGGACTGAAGCTTTCTTT. It codes for CASSGQGTEAFF.